The entry below describes one T cell receptor beta chain. Antigen specificity is unknown. This record belongs to a study of cytomegalovirus exposure and HLA in healthy donors. Study context: Earlier, 95 million to 130 million unique TCR beta sequences were recovered from about 170 million T cells by an analysis. HLA-typed donors contributed some 85 million unique TCRs, which were held in an early data release.

Study-wide results and caveats: Published work reported that the classifier diagnosed cytomegalovirus status with high specificity and sensitivity. Later work associated roughly 15,000 TCR beta sequences with HLA alleles at 0.05 false discovery rate.

Vbeta (60) and Jbeta (13) primers were used in the PCR. This table comes from immunoSEQ multiplex PCR, and its TCRdb copy is limited to in-frame clones, with some not included. The table lists 150,000 to 170,000 clones, about 75% of them singletons. Germline lookup yields CDR1 LNHDA and CDR2 SQIVND (reference sequence). The CDR3 is 16 residues long. V dropped 3 bases and J dropped 0 bases, with 9 bases sitting between them. Sequencing used PBMCs. The chain employs TRBV19 and TRBJ2-6; perhaps TRBD2 as D (6 bases). This TCR came from a man younger than 35 in good health and CMV-seronegative. CDR3 loop: CASSIGGYSGANVLTF. In nucleotides, the CDR3 is TGTGCCAGTAGTATTGGAGGGTACTCTGGGGCCAACGTCCTGACTTTC. Full variable domain (rest looked up from reference TRBV19 and TRBJ2-6): DGGITQSPKYLFRKEGQNVTLSCEQNLNHDAMYWYRQDPGQGLRLIYYSQIVNDFQKGDIAEGYSVSREKKESFPLTVTSAQKNPTAFYLCASSIGGYSGANVLTFGAGSRLTVL.